One sample yielded the 30 T cell receptor beta chains listed below, sequenced in a study of shared clonotypes between healthy human individuals. Method: immunoSEQ multiplex PCR; TCRdb's copy keeps in-frame clones and lacks some. The data hold 2.5 million or so clones, with over 85% observed a single time. Sequencing used naive CD4+ T cells sorted from blood. Sample subset: CD45RA+ positively selected. Receptor source: a man aged 18 to 29 in good health.

The chain recombines TRBV19 with TRBJ1-1, with D unresolved. Trimming took off 5 bases at V and 5 bases at J, with 15 bases between the two ends. The CDR3 contains 14 residues. Germline CDR1 and CDR2: LNHDA and SQIVND (reference sequence). The DNA for the CDR3 is TGTGCCAGTAGTGTGACTTGGGCGAGGACTGAAGCTTTCTTT. Translation gives CASSVTWARTEAFF. Full variable domain (outside the CDR3, taken from reference TRBV19 and TRBJ1-1): DGGITQSPKYLFRKEGQNVTLSCEQNLNHDAMYWYRQDPGQGLRLIYYSQIVNDFQKGDIAEGYSVSREKKESFPLTVTSAQKNPTAFYLCASSVTWARTEAFFGQGTRLTVV.

This chain joins TRBV10-3 and TRBJ1-1; weak D call: TRBD1 (5 bases). V lost 0 bases to trimming and J lost 6 bases, with 8 bases between them. The CDR3 totals 13 residues. Germline V gene data show CDR1 as ENHRY and CDR2 as SYGVKD. Written as DNA, the CDR3 is TGTGCCATCAGTGAGTCTTGGGGCGCTGAAGCTTTCTTT. This codes for CAISESWGAEAFF.

The genes are TRBV5-1 and TRBJ2-5; 8 bases line up with TRBD1. The better agreement between TRBJ2-7 and the DNA end casts doubt on the J call. Per germline, CDR1 SGHRS and CDR2 YFSETQ. The CDR3 sequence is 14 residues long. For the CDR3, the DNA is TGCGCCAGCAGCTTCGCAGGGGGCAGCTACGAGCAGTACTTC. Translated: CASSFAGGSYEQYF.

This sequence joins TRBV2 and TRBJ1-2, with TRBD1 matching over 7 bases. In germline, CDR1 is SNHLY, CDR2 FYNNEI. This CDR3 comprises 14 residues. V was clipped by 4 bases and J by 10 bases; unmatched bases: 12. The chain's CDR3 is CASSAGTDAPTYTF. The CDR3 DNA follows: TGTGCCAGCAGTGCCGGGACAGACGCACCAACCTACACCTTC.

V usage is TRBV30 and J usage is TRBJ2-3, with TRBD2 identical over 12 bases. V was clipped by 2 bases and J by 2 bases; unmatched bases: 17. This CDR3 region has 20 residues. Germline V gene data show CDR1 as GTSNPN and CDR2 as SVGIG (reference sequence). The CDR3 sequence: CAWSSKGLAGGPVLTDTQYF. The DNA of the CDR3 is TGTGCCTGGAGTTCCAAGGGGCTAGCGGGAGGGCCAGTCCTCACAGATACGCAGTATTTT.

As concerns this clone: One junction end does not reproduce the germline sequence, and a read error may be involved. This chain's CDR3 is CSPMWAGQCSYGQYF. DNA of the CDR3: TGCAGCCCCATGTGGGCGGGGCAGTGTTCCTACGGGCAGTACTTC. V and J are TRBV29-1 and TRBJ2-7; tentatively, D is TRBD2 (6 bases). This CDR3 contains 15 residues. Germline V gene sequence: CDR1 SQVTM, CDR2 ANQGSEA.

This chain joins TRBV19 and TRBJ1-1; no clear D gene. Trimming removed 1 base at V and 0 bases at J, with 12 bases between. Looked up from germline, CDR1 is LNHDA and CDR2 is SQIVND (reference sequence). The CDR3 is made up of 16 amino acids. CDR3 DNA sequence: TGTGCCAGTAGTATAGTTGCGAGGGTCGTGAACACTGAAGCTTTCTTT. Its translation is CASSIVARVVNTEAFF.

The CDR3 is CASSLESGPYTSNTEAFF. CDR3 sequence (DNA): TGTGCCAGCAGCTTAGAGTCAGGGCCATATACCTCCAACACTGAAGCTTTCTTT. This chain links TRBV7-9 with TRBJ1-1; tentative D call: TRBD1 (5 bases). V dropped 1 base and J dropped 2 bases, with 20 bases sitting between them. This CDR3 spans 18 amino acids. Germline V gives CDR1 SEHNR, CDR2 FQNEAQ (reference sequence).

The chain joins TRBV5-4 to TRBJ2-1, with D uncertain. V gave up 4 bases and J gave up 2 bases, with 13 bases separating them. The CDR3 length is 15 residues. The germline gives CDR1 SGHNT, CDR2 YYREEE (reference sequence). CDR3 loop: CASSTRNGAYNEQFF. In DNA form, the CDR3 reads TGTGCCAGCAGCACCAGGAATGGGGCCTACAATGAGCAGTTCTTC.

The rearrangement links TRBV5-1 to TRBJ2-2, with TRBD1 as a possible D gene (5 bases). The germline gives CDR1 SGHRS, CDR2 YFSETQ. The CDR3 loop spans 17 amino acids. The ends were cut back, 2 bases at V and 1 base at J, with 15 bases in the middle. The CDR3 reads CASSLTTGFLNTGELFF. CDR3 bases: TGCGCCAGCAGCTTAACAACAGGCTTTTTGAACACCGGGGAGCTGTTTTTT.

V usage is TRBV19 and J usage is TRBJ2-3, with 11 bases matching TRBD2. J lost 5 bases, V lost 5 bases, and 9 bases had no gene match. The CDR3 has 16 residues. The germline V gene encodes CDR1 LNHDA and CDR2 SQIVND (reference sequence). The CDR3 region is CASSPLAGGTGDTQYF. The CDR3 nucleotides read TGTGCCAGTAGTCCGCTAGCGGGGGGCACAGGAGATACGCAGTATTTT.

V and J are TRBV7-9 and TRBJ1-1, with no clear D. The ends were cut back, 5 bases at V and 11 bases at J, with 9 bases in the middle. Looked up from germline, CDR1 is SEHNR and CDR2 is FQNEAQ (reference sequence). CDR3 length: 10 residues. The CDR3 sequence: CASSGLGAFF. Here the CDR3 DNA reads TGTGCCAGCAGCGGCCTAGGGGCTTTCTTT.

V and J are TRBV18 and TRBJ1-4; D is ambiguous. V was pared by 3 bases and J by 4 bases, with 6 bases between. Germline V gene sequence: CDR1 KGHSH, CDR2 LQKENI. The CDR3 length is 13 residues. The CDR3 DNA is TGTGCCAGCTCACCTTACAATAATGAAAAACTGTTTTTT. This encodes CASSPYNNEKLFF.

This clone was detected once. The V call is TRBV11-3, the J call TRBJ2-3; maybe TRBD2 (6 bases). This CDR3 has 13 amino acids. V lost 5 bases and J lost 6, with 12 bases in between. Germline V gene sequence: CDR1 SGHNT, CDR2 YENEEA. The chain's CDR3 is CASSRGTFDTQYF. CDR3 bases: TGTGCCAGCAGCCGCGGGACTTTTGATACGCAGTATTTT.

The chain joins TRBV7-2 to TRBJ1-2; 7 positions match TRBD1. From germline, CDR1 is SGHTA and CDR2 FQGNSA. The CDR3 is 16 amino acids. Trimming took 4 bases from V and 4 from J; bases not matched to a gene: 12. The CDR3 sequence is CASSSSNRGGGYGYTF. DNA for the CDR3: TGTGCCAGCAGCTCGTCCAACAGGGGAGGAGGCTATGGCTACACCTTC.

The chain has TRBV30 and TRBJ2-2; 12 bases agree with TRBD2. Germline V gives CDR1 GTSNPN, CDR2 SVGIG (reference sequence). Trimming removed 5 bases from V and 6 bases from J; junction bases left unmatched: 10. This CDR3 comprises 16 residues. The CDR3 sequence is CAWDFGLAGRPGELFF. Here the CDR3 DNA reads TGTGCCTGGGATTTTGGACTAGCGGGACGGCCCGGGGAGCTGTTTTTT.

This rearrangement joins TRBV4-1 to TRBJ2-7; D possibly corresponds to TRBD2 (5 bases). Trimming stripped 0 bases from V and 5 bases from J, with 20 bases between. This CDR3 has 17 amino acids. Germline V CDR1 and CDR2: MGHRA, YSYEKL. CDR3 coding DNA: TGCGCCAGCAGCCAAGATCGGAGTCGAGGGAAAGTTCACGAGCAGTACTTC. Protein: CASSQDRSRGKVHEQYF.

The chain couples TRBV5-1 to TRBJ2-7; weak D call: TRBD2 (6 bases). Germline V gives CDR1 SGHRS, CDR2 YFSETQ. V shed 4 bases and J shed 0 bases, with 11 bases lying between them. CDR3 length: 14 residues. The CDR3 region is CASSERGTSYEQYF. In nucleotides, the CDR3 is TGCGCCAGCAGCGAGCGCGGGACCTCCTACGAGCAGTACTTC. Full variable domain (remainder filled in from reference TRBV5-1 and TRBJ2-7): KAGVTQTPRYLIKTRGQQVTLSCSPISGHRSVSWYQQTPGQGLQFLFEYFSETQRNKGNFPGRFSGRQFSNSRSEMNVSTLELGDSALYLCASSERGTSYEQYFGPGTRLTVT.

This sequence joins TRBV14 and TRBJ1-1; no firm D call. From germline, CDR1 is SGHDN and CDR2 FVKESK. Trimming left V 2 bases short and J 7 bases short, with 8 bases between. This CDR3 has 12 amino acids. The CDR3: CASSQQLGEAFF. In nucleotides, the CDR3 is TGTGCCAGCAGCCAACAGCTGGGTGAAGCTTTCTTT.

The sample holds one count of this clone. V gene TRBV9 combines with J gene TRBJ2-3; 14 nucleotides align to TRBD2. The trim removed 4 bases at V and 3 bases at J, leaving 7 bases unmatched. The CDR3 length is 17 residues. CDR1 is SGDLS, CDR2 YYNGEE, per germline. Here the CDR3 reads CASSPGTSGSRTDTQYF. CDR3 nucleotides: TGTGCCAGCAGCCCCGGGACTAGCGGGAGTAGGACAGATACGCAGTATTTT.

V gene TRBV9 combines with J gene TRBJ2-5; 9 bases match TRBD1. This CDR3 has 15 amino acids. Germline loops: CDR1 SGDLS, CDR2 YYNGEE. With 0 bases clipped from V and 2 bases from J, the junction kept 2 bases outside the gene matches. Here the CDR3 DNA reads TGTGCCAGCAGCGTAGGTGGGACAGGGCAAGAGACCCAGTACTTC. As protein: CASSVGGTGQETQYF.

This chain uses TRBV5-1 with TRBJ1-2; TRBD1 agrees at 9 bases. Germline CDR1 is SGHRS and CDR2 is YFSETQ. V gave up 4 bases and J gave up 4 bases; unmatched junction bases: 11. The CDR3 is 16 amino acids. The CDR3 DNA follows: TGCGCCAGCAGCCTAGGACAGGGGACGGTGGGCTATGGCTACACCTTC. Its protein product is CASSLGQGTVGYGYTF.

The J gene is TRBJ2-7, the V gene TRBV4-3, with 9 bases identical to TRBD1. Germline loops: CDR1 LGHNA, CDR2 YSLEER. The V and J ends lost 2 bases and 4 bases, in that order; junction bases with no gene match: 6. This CDR3 contains 15 residues. In nucleotides, the CDR3 is TGCGCCAGCAGCCAATTACCGGGACAGGGTTACGAGCAGTACTTC. Protein: CASSQLPGQGYEQYF.

The chain uses TRBV6-6 and TRBJ1-2; 10 bases map to TRBD1. CDR1 MNHNY and CDR2 SVGAGI come from the germline V gene (reference sequence). The J segment lost 8 bases and the V segment lost 4 bases, leaving 10 bases of the junction unmatched. This CDR3 contains 15 residues. CDR3 DNA sequence: TGTGCCAGCAGTTCCAGGACAGGGGGTTCGGAGGGCTACACCTTC. Amino acids: CASSSRTGGSEGYTF.

The chain joins TRBV7-9 to TRBJ1-2; D possibly corresponds to TRBD1 (6 bases). Germline V CDR1 and CDR2: SEHNR, FQNEAQ (reference sequence). This CDR3 contains 16 residues. V dropped 0 bases and J dropped 8 bases, with 19 bases sitting between them. The CDR3 here is CASSLAGTGGREGYTF. Here the CDR3 DNA reads TGTGCCAGCAGCTTAGCGGGAACGGGGGGCAGGGAAGGCTACACCTTC.

The V and J genes are TRBV5-8 and TRBJ2-1, with D possibly TRBD2 on 5 matching bases. The CDR3 runs to 16 residues. Between the trimmed V and J ends, which lost 4 bases and 4 bases, there was a span of 18 bases. Germline V gives CDR1 SGHTS, CDR2 YDEGEE. In nucleotides, the CDR3 is TGTGCCAGCAGCCCGCCGGGGATAGCGCAATACAATGAGCAGTTCTTC. It encodes CASSPPGIAQYNEQFF.

This clone was detected only once. The rearrangement links TRBV11-2 to TRBJ2-3, with 7 bases lining up with TRBD2. The CDR3 extends over 16 amino acids. Germline loops: CDR1 SGHAT, CDR2 FQNNGV. Trimming cost V 4 bases and J 4 bases; bases outside gene matches: 11. CDR3 DNA: TGTGCCAGCAGCTCTAGCGGAGGTGCCCTCGCAGATACGCAGTATTTT. It specifies CASSSSGGALADTQYF.

This clone came up once. This rearrangement joins TRBV5-4 to TRBJ2-4; D unresolved. This CDR3 is 14 amino acids long. V lost 6 bases to trimming and J lost 0 bases, with 10 bases between them. The V gene's germline CDR1 is SGHNT and CDR2 YYREEE (reference sequence). The CDR3 reads CASTADGAKNIQYF. CDR3 in DNA: TGTGCCAGCACCGCCGACGGAGCCAAAAACATTCAGTACTTC.

With regard to this clone: Other DNA sequences in this sample translate to the same CDR3. The chain links TRBV4-3 to TRBJ1-5, with D unclear. The V gene lost 3 bases and the J gene lost 7 bases, with 22 bases spanning the gap. The CDR3 extends over 17 amino acids. Germline V CDR1 and CDR2: LGHNA, YSLEER. Here the CDR3 reads CASSQVAAWGGGQPQHF. DNA of the CDR3: TGCGCCAGCAGCCAGGTGGCCGCCTGGGGAGGAGGGCAGCCCCAGCATTTT.

The rearrangement joins TRBV19 to TRBJ1-2, with D perhaps TRBD1 (6 bases). V was pared by 5 bases and J by 8 bases, with 12 bases between. Germline CDR1 LNHDA, CDR2 SQIVND (reference sequence). This CDR3 is 12 amino acids long. CDR3 sequence (DNA): TGTGCCAGTAGTGAACAGGGCTACGGCTACACCTTC. Protein sequence: CASSEQGYGYTF.